These 23 T cell receptor beta chains share one sample of origin, sequenced in a study of technical replicates of blood from a handful of donors. TCRdb's table, derived via immunoSEQ multiplex PCR, lists solely in-frame clones and lacks some. The table includes about 70,000 clones, just under 97% detected once. Sequenced: T cells isolated from PBMCs. These receptors were taken from a human donor in good health.

V is TRBV19 and J is TRBJ2-5; TRBD2 matches 11 bases. The CDR3 has 15 residues. CDR1 and CDR2 from the germline V gene are LNHDA and SQIVND (reference sequence). Trimming removed 4 bases from V and 1 base from J; junction bases left unmatched: 2. The CDR3 sequence: CASSSGTSGQETQYF. The CDR3 nucleotides read TGTGCCAGTAGTAGCGGGACTAGCGGCCAAGAGACCCAGTACTTC.

CDR3 sequence (DNA): TGTGCCAGCAGTGTTAGCGGGGGCACAGATACGCAGTATTTT. Its translation: CASSVSGGTDTQYF. This chain joins TRBV6-5 and TRBJ2-3; TRBD2 matches 8 bases. Germline V lookup: CDR1 MNHEY, CDR2 SVGAGI. Germline trimming cut 5 bases from V and 1 base from J; bases unmatched to any gene: 2. The CDR3 spans 14 residues.

The V and J genes are TRBV11-2 and TRBJ1-2; D gene unclear. There are 13 residues in the CDR3. Germline V CDR1 and CDR2: SGHAT, FQNNGV. The V and J ends lost 2 bases and 6 bases respectively, with 10 bases between them. Written as DNA, the CDR3 is TGTGCCAGCAGCTTACTTGGCTCCCATGGCTACACCTTC. This sequence encodes CASSLLGSHGYTF.

The CDR3 spells CASRPGNDYEQYF. The CDR3, as DNA: TGCGCCAGCAGGCCGGGGAACGATTACGAGCAGTACTTC. The rearrangement uses TRBV5-1 and TRBJ2-7; weak D call: TRBD2 (5 bases). V was clipped by 5 bases and J by 4 bases, with 13 bases between them. Germline V gene sequence: CDR1 SGHRS, CDR2 YFSETQ. The CDR3 spans 13 residues.

The gene calls are TRBV7-6 and TRBJ2-7; perhaps TRBD2 as D (6 bases). The germline CDR1 and CDR2 sequences are SGHVS and FNYEAQ. This CDR3 is built from 15 residues. Trimming took 0 bases from V and 2 from J, leaving 11 bases between them. Here the CDR3 DNA reads TGTGCCAGCAGCTTAGCAGGGACTGGACCCTACGAGCAGTACTTC. Amino acids: CASSLAGTGPYEQYF.

This rearrangement joins TRBV11-2 to TRBJ2-3, with D possibly TRBD2 on 6 matching bases. CDR1 SGHAT and CDR2 FQNNGV come from the germline V gene. The CDR3 length is 17 residues. Trimming removed 5 bases at V and 2 bases at J, with 20 bases between. CDR3 sequence reads: CASSPSGWGVHTDTQYF. The CDR3 DNA sequence: TGTGCCAGCAGCCCGTCTGGATGGGGGGTACACACAGATACGCAGTATTTT.

This sequence joins TRBV9 and TRBJ1-6, with 10 positions matching TRBD1. There are 17 residues in the CDR3. Germline V CDR1 and CDR2: SGDLS, YYNGEE. Germline trimming cut 8 bases from V and 10 bases from J; bases unmatched to any gene: 18. The CDR3 is CASQPPPGQGFVSPLHF. CDR3 nucleotide sequence: TGTGCCAGTCAGCCCCCTCCGGGACAGGGGTTTGTGTCACCCCTCCACTTT.

This clone has only one observation. The chain recombines TRBV7-6 with TRBJ1-5, with TRBD1 matching 7 bases. Germline loops: CDR1 SGHVS, CDR2 FNYEAQ. The V gene end was trimmed by 1 base and the J gene end by 0 bases; junction bases not matched to a gene: 9. The CDR3 totals 18 residues. Written as DNA, the CDR3 is TGTGCCAGCAGCTTAGTGCTGGGGACAGTTTATAGCAATCAGCCCCAGCATTTT. This sequence encodes CASSLVLGTVYSNQPQHF.

This chain uses TRBV20-1 with TRBJ1-1; TRBD1 is a possible D gene (6 bases). Trimming shortened V by 5 bases and J by 7 bases, and 11 bases separated the two germline ends. Germline V lookup: CDR1 DFQATT, CDR2 SNEGSKA (reference sequence). This CDR3 comprises 11 residues. The chain's CDR3 is CSAPSDSEAFF. The CDR3 DNA reads as TGCAGTGCTCCCTCGGACAGTGAAGCTTTCTTT.

In nucleotides, the CDR3 is TGTGCCAGTAGTGTCGGGACAGGATGGGGCTACACCTTC. Translation gives CASSVGTGWGYTF. The chain joins TRBV19 to TRBJ1-2; 8 bases agree with TRBD1. The J segment lost 8 bases and the V segment lost 5 bases, leaving 7 bases of the junction unmatched. Germline CDR1 is LNHDA and CDR2 is SQIVND (reference sequence). The CDR3 is 13 amino acids. The full variable domain, with the rest looked up from reference TRBV19 and TRBJ1-2, is DGGITQSPKYLFRKEGQNVTLSCEQNLNHDAMYWYRQDPGQGLRLIYYSQIVNDFQKGDIAEGYSVSREKKESFPLTVTSAQKNPTAFYLCASSVGTGWGYTFGSGTRLTVV.

The chain couples TRBV6-5 to TRBJ2-1; tentatively, D is TRBD1 (5 bases). Germline V CDR1 and CDR2: MNHEY, SVGAGI. V shed 7 bases and J shed 4 bases, with 17 bases lying between them. The CDR3 sequence is 15 residues long. In nucleotides, the CDR3 is TGTGCCAGCAATCTACAGGCCGCCCCTTACAATGAGCAGTTCTTC. This encodes CASNLQAAPYNEQFF.

This chain uses TRBV4-1 with TRBJ2-5, with 7 bases that match TRBD2. CDR1 MGHRA and CDR2 YSYEKL come from the germline V gene. After removal of 0 bases from V and 2 bases from J, the junction contained 12 bases not matched to a gene. There are 18 residues in the CDR3. CDR3 residues: CASSQEYLTGGLQETQYF. CDR3 DNA: TGCGCCAGCAGCCAAGAGTATCTAACGGGGGGTTTACAAGAGACCCAGTACTTC.

The chain employs TRBV14 and TRBJ2-7; TRBD1 matches at 8 bases. CDR3 size: 15 residues. Germline CDR1 SGHDN, CDR2 FVKESK. J gave up 3 bases and V 2 bases, and 6 bases lay outside the gene matches. The CDR3 coding sequence is TGTGCCAGCAGCCAAATAGACAGGGGACTCTACGAGCAGTACTTC. This gives the protein CASSQIDRGLYEQYF. Drawing the rest from reference TRBV14 and TRBJ2-7, the complete variable domain is EAGVTQFPSHSVIEKGQTVTLRCDPISGHDNLYWYRRVMGKEIKFLLHFVKESKQDESGMPNNRFLAERTGGTYSTLKVQPAELEDSGVYFCASSQIDRGLYEQYFGPGTRLTVT.

The rearrangement uses TRBV19 and TRBJ1-1, with a possible D match to TRBD1 (5 bases). Looked up from germline, CDR1 is LNHDA and CDR2 is SQIVND (reference sequence). V dropped 1 base and J dropped 1 base, with 10 bases sitting between them. This CDR3 comprises 15 residues. CDR3 protein: CASSIVSQGNTEAFF. For the CDR3, the DNA is TGTGCCAGTAGTATAGTGTCGCAGGGGAACACTGAAGCTTTCTTT. The variable domain in full, with the rest retrieved from reference TRBV19 and TRBJ1-1, is DGGITQSPKYLFRKEGQNVTLSCEQNLNHDAMYWYRQDPGQGLRLIYYSQIVNDFQKGDIAEGYSVSREKKESFPLTVTSAQKNPTAFYLCASSIVSQGNTEAFFGQGTRLTVV.

The genes are TRBV19 and TRBJ2-2; possibly TRBD2 for D (5 bases). The V end was cut by 3 bases, the J end by 2 bases, with 7 bases between. Germline V gene data show CDR1 as LNHDA and CDR2 as SQIVND (reference sequence). CDR3 length: 14 residues. The CDR3 reads CASSIEGNTGELFF. The CDR3 region has the DNA TGTGCCAGTAGTATTGAGGGAAACACCGGGGAGCTGTTTTTT. Together with reference TRBV19 and TRBJ2-2, the CDR3 gives the full variable domain: DGGITQSPKYLFRKEGQNVTLSCEQNLNHDAMYWYRQDPGQGLRLIYYSQIVNDFQKGDIAEGYSVSREKKESFPLTVTSAQKNPTAFYLCASSIEGNTGELFFGEGSRLTVL.

V gene TRBV11-1 combines with J gene TRBJ2-5; 8 bases agree with TRBD1. The CDR3 contains 15 residues. The V and J ends lost 3 bases and 2 bases, in that order; junction bases with no gene match: 5. CDR1 SGHAT and CDR2 FQDESV come from the germline V gene (reference sequence). The CDR3 bases are TGTGCCAGCAGCTTGAGGACAGGGAAACAAGAGACCCAGTACTTC. Protein: CASSLRTGKQETQYF.

In DNA, the CDR3 is TGTGCCAGCAGCCCCTCCGGGACAGGGATCAATCAGCCCCAGCATTTT. It yields the protein CASSPSGTGINQPQHF. The chain has TRBV2 and TRBJ1-5; 9 bases line up with TRBD1. The CDR3 sequence is 16 residues long. V was clipped by 6 bases and J by 3 bases; unmatched bases: 9. CDR1 is SNHLY, CDR2 FYNNEI, per germline.

The V call is TRBV30, the J call TRBJ2-3; 10 bases are a match to TRBD2. With 5 bases clipped from V and 5 bases from J, the junction kept 10 bases outside the gene matches. This CDR3 region has 15 residues. Germline V gives CDR1 GTSNPN, CDR2 SVGIG (reference sequence). CDR3 coding DNA: TGTGCCTGGTCTAAGCGGGGGGGTTTAGTAGATACGCAGTATTTT. It translates to CAWSKRGGLVDTQYF.

The chain uses TRBV7-8 and TRBJ1-5, with a tentative D call TRBD1 (5 bases). CDR1 and CDR2 from the germline V gene are SGHVS and FQNEAQ. V lost 0 bases, J lost 5 bases, and 8 bases lay in between. This CDR3 spans 14 amino acids. CDR3 nucleotide sequence: TGTGCCAGCAGCTTAGCTGGGGCTGATCAGCCCCAGCATTTT. Amino acid sequence: CASSLAGADQPQHF.

The rearrangement joins TRBV4-1 to TRBJ2-7; the D is unclear. There are 14 residues in the CDR3. V was pared by 1 base and J by 3 bases, with 10 bases between. The V gene's germline CDR1 is MGHRA and CDR2 YSYEKL. The CDR3, as DNA: TGCGCCAGCAGCCAAGCTTTAGAGGTCTACGAGCAGTACTTC. Translating gives CASSQALEVYEQYF.

The J gene is TRBJ2-7, the V gene TRBV11-3, with D unclear. The V gene's germline CDR1 is SGHNT and CDR2 YENEEA. V was clipped by 5 bases and J by 2 bases, with 16 bases between them. This CDR3 is built from 15 residues. The CDR3 loop is CASSPPTTVTYEQYF. The CDR3 nucleotides read TGTGCCAGCAGCCCCCCGACCACAGTAACCTACGAGCAGTACTTC.

This rearrangement joins TRBV5-1 to TRBJ2-1; 9 bases are a match to TRBD2. This CDR3 comprises 17 residues. The V gene's germline CDR1 is SGHRS and CDR2 YFSETQ. J gave up 8 bases and V 0 bases, and 12 bases lay outside the gene matches. The CDR3 here is CASSLAVGAGGAHEQFF. Written as DNA, the CDR3 is TGCGCCAGCAGCTTGGCGGTGGGAGCGGGAGGAGCACATGAGCAGTTCTTC.

The chain combines TRBV19 with TRBJ1-4; perhaps TRBD1 as D (5 bases). This CDR3 spans 16 amino acids. Germline V gene data show CDR1 as LNHDA and CDR2 as SQIVND (reference sequence). V was shortened by 5 bases and J by 3 bases, with 16 bases between the two germline ends. The CDR3 nucleotides read TGTGCCAGTAGTCTACGACAGACCCGGGCTAATGAAAAACTGTTTTTT. This encodes CASSLRQTRANEKLFF.